The T cell receptor beta chain described here comes from a study of T cell responses to AZD1222 COVID-19 vaccine. Study results and caveats: Dominant at 160-218 and 743-854, vaccine-associated CD4 TCRs also spanned spike.

Sequenced by immunoSEQ multiplex PCR; TCRdb stores in-frame clones only, minus some. The table has approximately 150,000 clones, about 94% seen once. This CDR3 has 15 amino acids. Germline V gene lookup returns CDR1 SGDLS and CDR2 YYNGEE. Between the trimmed V and J ends, which lost 0 bases and 6 bases, there was a span of 16 bases. As to this clone: Its antigen remains unknown.

Sequencing used peripheral blood, obtained on day 0 of AZD1222 vaccination. This clonotype was obtained from an adult in good health. This chain connects TRBV9 to TRBJ2-7; possible D gene TRBD2, 5 bases. CDR3 amino acids: CASSVAASSRFEQYF. For the CDR3, the DNA is TGTGCCAGCAGCGTAGCTGCTAGCAGCCGTTTCGAGCAGTACTTC.